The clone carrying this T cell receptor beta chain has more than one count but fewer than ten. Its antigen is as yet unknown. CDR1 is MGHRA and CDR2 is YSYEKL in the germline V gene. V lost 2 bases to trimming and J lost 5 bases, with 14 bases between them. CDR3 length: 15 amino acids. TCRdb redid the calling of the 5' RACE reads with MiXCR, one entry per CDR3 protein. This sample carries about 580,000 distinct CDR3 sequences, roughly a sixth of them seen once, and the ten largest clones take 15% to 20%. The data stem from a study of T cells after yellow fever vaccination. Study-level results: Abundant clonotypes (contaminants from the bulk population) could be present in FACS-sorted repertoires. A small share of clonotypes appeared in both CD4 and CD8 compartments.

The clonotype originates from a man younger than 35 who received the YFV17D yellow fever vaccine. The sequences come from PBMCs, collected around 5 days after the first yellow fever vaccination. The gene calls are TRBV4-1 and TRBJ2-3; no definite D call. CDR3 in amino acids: CASSQRAQARDTQYF. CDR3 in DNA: TGCGCCAGCAGCCAAAGGGCCCAGGCCAGAGATACGCAGTATTTT.